This TCR beta chain is drawn from a study of T cell responses to AZD1222 COVID-19 vaccine. For the study at large: Pooled in the analysis were second doses at about 4 or about 12 weeks.

Study-level points and caveats: Females outnumbered males among donors, who were mostly white British; clonal diversity was possibly underestimated. Sampling captured repertoires only after the peak T cell response.

Trimming at V came to 7 bases and at J to 8 bases, leaving 10 bases not matched to a gene. Germline-derived CDR1 and CDR2 are SGHDT and YYEEEE. The CDR3 runs to 13 residues. With regard to this clone: Its antigen is still unknown.

Measured with immunoSEQ multiplex PCR; TCRdb has only the in-frame clones, and not every one. The table shows approximately 140,000 clones, with about 93% occurring only once. Sequenced material: peripheral blood, taken on day 0 of AZD1222 vaccination. The receptor comes from an adult in good health. The chain joins TRBV5-6 to TRBJ1-2, with 8 nucleotides matching TRBD1. The CDR3 spells CASLQGGYDGYTF. CDR3 sequence (DNA): TGTGCCAGCCTACAGGGGGGTTACGACGGCTACACCTTC.